This TCR beta chain stems from a study of T cell repertoires in cytomegalovirus infection. Study as a whole: Well-studied HLA-B-restricted epitopes and recently identified HLA-C-restricted epitopes of CMV were both used in the study. A matching HLA type, together with CMV infection, was signaled by public TCR beta signatures. Study-wide results and limits: People with CMV and the relevant HLA were identified by cumulative public TCR beta family frequency. HLA-C-restricted CMV clonotypes gave the most frequent clonotype in two of eight donors.

The germline V gene has CDR1 SNHLY and CDR2 FYNNEI. Trimming removed 3 bases at V and 0 bases at J, with 14 bases between. This CDR3 has 16 residues. Concerning this clonotype: The target antigen is unknown.

From the reads, TCRdb called clonotypes with MiXCR, one entry per CDR3 protein. The table lists about a million distinct CDR3 sequences, around 32% of them singletons, with around 15% in the top ten. The sequencing here drew on cultured CD8+ T cells from PBMCs, taken from culture after CMV antigen stimulation. The clonotype was recovered from a human donor in good health (CMV status not recorded). Some clones in this sample may be carry-over from other donors' samples. The V gene is TRBV2, the J gene TRBJ1-1, with a possible D match to TRBD1 (6 bases). For the CDR3, the DNA is TGTGCCAGCAGTGATCCCAGACAGGCAATGAACACTGAAGCTTTCTTT. It specifies CASSDPRQAMNTEAFF.